The sequence of this TCR beta chain was determined in a study of blood T cell repertoires in COVID-19. Whole-study context: T cells, B-cell-depleted T cells, or PBMCs supplied cDNA or gDNA.

Under the authors' procedure: Amplification with reference gene primers provided the estimates of nucleated cell counts. The protocol was immunoSEQ multiplex PCR, while the TCRdb copy is restricted to in-frame clones and leaves out a portion. V, J and clone size reflect that table, while D and trimming were determined from the DNA. The sample lists approximately 210,000 clones; about 80% were seen once. The study drew participants aged roughly 18 to 95 years from under 30 US areas. Participants had their cohort set by participant-reported clinical history. The CDR3 has 13 residues. The germline CDR1 and CDR2 sequences are LNHDA and SQIVND (reference sequence). V lost 5 bases to trimming and J lost 7 bases, with 12 bases between them.

The source material was PBMCs or T cells enriched from blood (not recorded which). The TCR comes from a man in his forties who had recovered from COVID-19. The chain combines TRBV19 with TRBJ1-5, with D perhaps TRBD1 (6 bases). CDR3 bases: TGTGCCAGTAGTCCAGGGGTGAGGCAGCCCCAGCATTTT. Translation gives CASSPGVRQPQHF.